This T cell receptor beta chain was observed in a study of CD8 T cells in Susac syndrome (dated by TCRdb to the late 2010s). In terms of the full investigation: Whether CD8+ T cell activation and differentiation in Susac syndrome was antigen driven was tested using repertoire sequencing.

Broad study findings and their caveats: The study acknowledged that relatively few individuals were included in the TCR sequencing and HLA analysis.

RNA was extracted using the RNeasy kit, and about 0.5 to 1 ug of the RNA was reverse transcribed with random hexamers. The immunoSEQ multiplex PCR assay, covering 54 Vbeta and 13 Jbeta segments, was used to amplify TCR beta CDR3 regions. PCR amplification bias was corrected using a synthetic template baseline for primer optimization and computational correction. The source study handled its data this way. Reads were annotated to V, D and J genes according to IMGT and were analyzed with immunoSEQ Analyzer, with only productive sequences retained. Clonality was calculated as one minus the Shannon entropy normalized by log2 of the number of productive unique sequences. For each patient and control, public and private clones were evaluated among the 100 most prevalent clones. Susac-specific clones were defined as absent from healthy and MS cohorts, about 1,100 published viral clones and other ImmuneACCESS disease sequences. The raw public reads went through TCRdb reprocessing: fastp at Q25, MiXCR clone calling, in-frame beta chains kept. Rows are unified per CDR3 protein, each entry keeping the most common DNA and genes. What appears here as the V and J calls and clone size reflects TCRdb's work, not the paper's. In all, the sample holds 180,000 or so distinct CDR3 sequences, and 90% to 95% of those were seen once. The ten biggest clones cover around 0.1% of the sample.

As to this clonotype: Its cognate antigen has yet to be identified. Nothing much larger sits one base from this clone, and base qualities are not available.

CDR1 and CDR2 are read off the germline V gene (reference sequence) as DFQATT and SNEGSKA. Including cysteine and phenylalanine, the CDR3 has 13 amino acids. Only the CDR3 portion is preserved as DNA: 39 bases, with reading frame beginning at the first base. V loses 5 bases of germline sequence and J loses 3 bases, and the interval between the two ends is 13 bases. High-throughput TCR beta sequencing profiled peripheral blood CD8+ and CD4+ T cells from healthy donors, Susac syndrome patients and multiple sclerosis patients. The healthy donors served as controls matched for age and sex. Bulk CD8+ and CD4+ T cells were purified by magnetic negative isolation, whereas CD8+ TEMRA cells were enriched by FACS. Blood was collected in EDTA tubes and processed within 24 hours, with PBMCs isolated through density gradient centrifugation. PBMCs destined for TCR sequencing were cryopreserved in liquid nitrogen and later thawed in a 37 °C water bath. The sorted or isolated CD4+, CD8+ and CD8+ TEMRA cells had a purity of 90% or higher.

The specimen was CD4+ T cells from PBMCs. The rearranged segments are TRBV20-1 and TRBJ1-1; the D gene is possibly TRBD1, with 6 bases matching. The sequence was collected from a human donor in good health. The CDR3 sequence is CSASRRGDTEAFF. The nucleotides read TGCAGTGCTTCCCGGAGGGGGGACACTGAAGCTTTCTTT.